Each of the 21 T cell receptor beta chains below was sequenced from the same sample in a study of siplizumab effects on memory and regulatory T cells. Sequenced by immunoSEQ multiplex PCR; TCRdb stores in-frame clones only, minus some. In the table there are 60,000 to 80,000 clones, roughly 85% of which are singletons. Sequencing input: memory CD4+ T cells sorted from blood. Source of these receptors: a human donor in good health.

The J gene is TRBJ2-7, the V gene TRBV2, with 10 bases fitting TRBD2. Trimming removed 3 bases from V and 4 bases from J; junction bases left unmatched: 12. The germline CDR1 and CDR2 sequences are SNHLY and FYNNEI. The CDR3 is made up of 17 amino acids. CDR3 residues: CASSDGAGGPRGYEQYF. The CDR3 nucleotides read TGTGCCAGCAGTGACGGAGCGGGAGGGCCCAGGGGGTACGAGCAGTACTTC.

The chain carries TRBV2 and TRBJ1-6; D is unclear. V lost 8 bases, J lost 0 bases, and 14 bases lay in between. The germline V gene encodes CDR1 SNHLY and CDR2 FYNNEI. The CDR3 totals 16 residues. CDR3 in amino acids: CASHGPTSSYNSPLHF. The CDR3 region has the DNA TGTGCCAGCCACGGGCCTACGAGCTCCTATAATTCACCCCTCCACTTT. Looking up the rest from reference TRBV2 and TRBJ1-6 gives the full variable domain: EPEVTQTPSHQVTQMGQEVILRCVPISNHLYFYWYRQILGQKVEFLVSFYNNEISEKSEIFDDQFSVERPDGSNFTLKIRSTKLEDSAMYFCASHGPTSSYNSPLHFGNGTRLTVT.

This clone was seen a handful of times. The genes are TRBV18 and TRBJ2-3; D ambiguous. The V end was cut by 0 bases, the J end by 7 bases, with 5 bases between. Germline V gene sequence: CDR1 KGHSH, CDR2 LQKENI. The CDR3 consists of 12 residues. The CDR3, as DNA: TGTGCCAGCTCACCACCGGAGAATACGCAGTATTTT. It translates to CASSPPENTQYF.

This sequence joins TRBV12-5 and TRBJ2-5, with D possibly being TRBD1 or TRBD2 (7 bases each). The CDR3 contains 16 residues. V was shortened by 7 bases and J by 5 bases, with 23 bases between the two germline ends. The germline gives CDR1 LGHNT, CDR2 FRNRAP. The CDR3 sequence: CASAAGGVQTGETQYF. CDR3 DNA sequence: TGTGCTAGTGCTGCTGGGGGGGTTCAGACAGGGGAGACCCAGTACTTC.

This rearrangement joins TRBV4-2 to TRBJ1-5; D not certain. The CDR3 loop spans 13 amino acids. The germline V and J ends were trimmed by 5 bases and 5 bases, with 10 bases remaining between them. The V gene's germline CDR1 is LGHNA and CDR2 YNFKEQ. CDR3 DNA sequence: TGTGCCAGCAGCTTACCCGGTTATCAGCCCCAGCATTTT. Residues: CASSLPGYQPQHF.

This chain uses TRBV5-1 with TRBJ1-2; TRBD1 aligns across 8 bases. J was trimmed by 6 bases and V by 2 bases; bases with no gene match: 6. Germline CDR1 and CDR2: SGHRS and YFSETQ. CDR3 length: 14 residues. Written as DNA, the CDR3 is TGCGCCAGCAGCTTAGGACAGGGCGAAAATGGCTACACCTTC. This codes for CASSLGQGENGYTF.

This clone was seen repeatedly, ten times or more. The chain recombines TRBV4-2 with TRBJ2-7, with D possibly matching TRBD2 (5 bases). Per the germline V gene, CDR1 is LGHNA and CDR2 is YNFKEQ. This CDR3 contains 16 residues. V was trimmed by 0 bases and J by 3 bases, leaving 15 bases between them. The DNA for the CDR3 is TGTGCCAGCAGCCAAGAGGATAGAGCGGAGTACTACGAGCAGTACTTC. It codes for CASSQEDRAEYYEQYF.

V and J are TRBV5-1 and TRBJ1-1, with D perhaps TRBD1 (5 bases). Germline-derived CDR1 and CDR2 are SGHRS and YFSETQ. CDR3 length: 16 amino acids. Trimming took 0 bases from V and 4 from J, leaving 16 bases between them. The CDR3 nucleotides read TGCGCCAGCAGCTTGGGGCCTCTTGGGGGAGGCACTGAAGCTTTCTTT. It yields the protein CASSLGPLGGGTEAFF.

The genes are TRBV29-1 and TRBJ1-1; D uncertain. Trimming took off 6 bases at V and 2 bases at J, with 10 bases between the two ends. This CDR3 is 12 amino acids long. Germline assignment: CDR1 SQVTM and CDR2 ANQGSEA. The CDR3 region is CSVEAHNTEAFF. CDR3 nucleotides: TGCAGCGTGGAGGCGCACAACACTGAAGCTTTCTTT.

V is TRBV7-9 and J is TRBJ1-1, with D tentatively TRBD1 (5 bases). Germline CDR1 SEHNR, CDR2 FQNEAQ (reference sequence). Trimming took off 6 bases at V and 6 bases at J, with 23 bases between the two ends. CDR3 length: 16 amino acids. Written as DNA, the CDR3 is TGTGCCAGCAGGGCCTGGGGGACGCGATTTGTAGCTGAAGCTTTCTTT. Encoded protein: CASRAWGTRFVAEAFF. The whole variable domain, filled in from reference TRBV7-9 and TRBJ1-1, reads DTGVSQNPRHKITKRGQNVTFRCDPISEHNRLYWYRQTLGQGPEFLTYFQNEAQLEKSRLLSDRFSAERPKGSFSTLEIQRTEQGDSAMYLCASRAWGTRFVAEAFFGQGTRLTVV.

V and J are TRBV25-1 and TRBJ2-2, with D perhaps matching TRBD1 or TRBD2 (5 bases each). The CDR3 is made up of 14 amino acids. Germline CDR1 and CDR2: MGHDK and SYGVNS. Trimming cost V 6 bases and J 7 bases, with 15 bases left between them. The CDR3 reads CASRTPGPLGELFF. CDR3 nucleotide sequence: TGTGCCAGCAGGACCCCGGGACCCCTCGGGGAGCTGTTTTTT.

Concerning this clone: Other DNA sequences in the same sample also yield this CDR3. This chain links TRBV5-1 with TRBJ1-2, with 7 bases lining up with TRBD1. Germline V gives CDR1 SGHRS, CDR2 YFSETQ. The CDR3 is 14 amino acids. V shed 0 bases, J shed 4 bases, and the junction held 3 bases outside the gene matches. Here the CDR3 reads CASSLEGALYGYTF. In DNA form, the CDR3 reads TGCGCCAGCAGCTTGGAGGGGGCTCTCTATGGCTACACCTTC.

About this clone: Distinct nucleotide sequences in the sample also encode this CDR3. CDR3 region: CASSGQETQYF. DNA for the CDR3: TGCGCCAGCAGCGGACAGGAGACCCAGTACTTC. The gene calls are TRBV5-1 and TRBJ2-5; D may be TRBD1 (6 bases). V lost 4 bases and J lost 5, with 6 bases in between. This CDR3 contains 11 residues. CDR1 and CDR2 (germline): SGHRS, YFSETQ.

In nucleotides, the CDR3 is TGCAGTGCGATGCATGGGAATGAGCAGTTCTTC. This gives the protein CSAMHGNEQFF. The chain carries TRBV20-1 and TRBJ2-1; D unresolved. With 6 bases removed from V and 7 bases from J, the gap between germline ends came to 10 bases. This CDR3 comprises 11 residues. CDR1 and CDR2 from the germline V gene are DFQATT and SNEGSKA (reference sequence).

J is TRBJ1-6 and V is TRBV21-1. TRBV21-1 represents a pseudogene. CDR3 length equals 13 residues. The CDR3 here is CASSKAGYSPLHF. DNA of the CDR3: TGTGCCAGCAGCAAAGCTGGTTATTCACCCCTCCACTTT.

CDR3 in amino acids: CASSFSGLTEAFF. CDR3 coding DNA: TGTGCCAGCAGCTTCTCAGGGTTAACTGAAGCTTTCTTT. The V and J genes are TRBV7-2 and TRBJ1-1; TRBD1 might be the D (5 bases). The CDR3 loop spans 13 amino acids. The ends were cut back, 3 bases at V and 5 bases at J, with 10 bases in the middle. CDR1 and CDR2 (germline): SGHTA, FQGNSA.

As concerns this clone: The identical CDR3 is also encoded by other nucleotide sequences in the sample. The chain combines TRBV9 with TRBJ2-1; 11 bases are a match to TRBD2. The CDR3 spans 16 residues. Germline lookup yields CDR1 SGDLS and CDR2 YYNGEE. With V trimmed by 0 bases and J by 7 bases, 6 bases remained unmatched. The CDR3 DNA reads TGTGCCAGCAGCGTAGGACTAGCGGGATGGTATAATGAGCAGTTCTTC. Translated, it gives CASSVGLAGWYNEQFF.

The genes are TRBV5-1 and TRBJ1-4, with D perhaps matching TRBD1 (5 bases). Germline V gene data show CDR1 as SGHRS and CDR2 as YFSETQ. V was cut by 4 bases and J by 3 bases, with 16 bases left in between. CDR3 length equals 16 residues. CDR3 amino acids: CASSRRTPGANEKLFF. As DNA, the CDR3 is TGCGCCAGCAGCCGAAGGACCCCGGGGGCTAATGAAAAACTGTTTTTT.

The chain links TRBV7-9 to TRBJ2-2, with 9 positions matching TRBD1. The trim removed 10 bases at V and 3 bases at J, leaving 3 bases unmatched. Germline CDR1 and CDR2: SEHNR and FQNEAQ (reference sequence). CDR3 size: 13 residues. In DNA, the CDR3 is TGTGCCACTGACAGGGGGTACACCGGGGAGCTGTTTTTT. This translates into CATDRGYTGELFF.

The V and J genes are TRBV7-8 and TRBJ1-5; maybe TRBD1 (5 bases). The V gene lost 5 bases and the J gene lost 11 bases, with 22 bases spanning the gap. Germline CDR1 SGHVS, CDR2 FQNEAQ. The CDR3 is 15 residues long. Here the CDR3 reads CASSRDRDFIGAQHF. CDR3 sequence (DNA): TGTGCCAGCAGCCGCGACCGGGACTTTATTGGAGCCCAGCATTTT.

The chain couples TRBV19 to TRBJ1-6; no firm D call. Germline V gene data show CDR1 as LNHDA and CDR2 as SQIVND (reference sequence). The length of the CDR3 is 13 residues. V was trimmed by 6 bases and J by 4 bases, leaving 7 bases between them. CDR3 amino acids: CASSGRYNSPLHF. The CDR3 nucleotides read TGTGCCAGTAGCGGACGGTATAATTCACCCCTCCACTTT.